Detailed here is one T cell receptor (beta chain). The target antigen is unknown. A read error may produce the germline difference seen at one junction end. Germline CDR1 and CDR2: SGHAT and FQNNGV. The CDR3 consists of 14 residues. Sample treatment: oral pan-JAK inhibitor, 5-10 mg twice daily. TCR sequencing used cDNA made by reverse transcription of extracted RNA. TCRdb's copy holds only in-frame clones and misses some; the assay was immunoSEQ multiplex PCR. The sample lists 130,000 or so clones, more than 85% seen once, with less than 15% in the top ten. This entry is derived from a study of CD8+ T cells in alopecia areata. Study-level background: Those treated were given oral tofacitinib at 5 to 10 mg twice daily.

Study-level findings and limits: While patients received tofacitinib, many expanded lesional clones remained present in scalp and blood. TCR sharing was clearer in mice than between patients, perhaps partly owing to patient HLA diversity.

The chain combines TRBV11-2 with TRBJ2-3; D gene ambiguous. The source material was CD8+ T cells sorted from blood, sampled at week 4, from a patient treated with tofacitinib. This sequence was found in a human donor with alopecia areata. The chain's CDR3 is CASSLILGSPDSNF. For the CDR3, the DNA is TGTGCCAGCAGCTTAATTTTGGGGTCGCCCGACTCGAATTTT.